What follows are 3 T cell receptor beta chains derived from one specimen sequenced in a study of shared clonotypes between healthy human individuals. Libraries were prepared by immunoSEQ multiplex PCR; TCRdb keeps only in-frame clonotypes and omits some of them. The repertoire holds 1 million to 1.3 million clones, around 78% seen once, with under 0.8% in the top ten. The specimen sequenced was memory CD4+ T cells from PBMCs. Documented subset: CD45RA-negative fraction. These receptors originate from a man between 18 and 35 years old in good health. Some clones in this sample may be carry-over from other donors' samples.

The sample holds one count of this clone. The V and J genes are TRBV4-3 and TRBJ1-6, with D possibly being TRBD1 (5 bases). The germline CDR1 and CDR2 sequences are LGHNA and YSLEER. The CDR3 runs to 16 residues. The V gene lost 2 bases and the J gene lost 6 bases, with 14 bases spanning the gap. CDR3 loop: CASSQQTGTANSPLHF. For the CDR3, the DNA is TGCGCCAGCAGCCAACAAACCGGGACGGCTAATTCACCCCTCCACTTT.

The chain is built from TRBV19 and TRBJ2-5; 10 bases map to TRBD1. The CDR3 contains 15 residues. Unmatched junction bases numbered 10, after V lost 9 bases and J lost 3 bases. Looked up from germline, CDR1 is LNHDA and CDR2 is SQIVND (reference sequence). In nucleotides, the CDR3 is TGTGCCAGCCAAGACAGGGGGCTGAGCAAAGAGACCCAGTACTTC. Translating gives CASQDRGLSKETQYF.

The chain recombines TRBV29-1 with TRBJ1-1, with D perhaps matching TRBD1 (5 bases). In germline, CDR1 is SQVTM, CDR2 ANQGSEA. CDR3 length: 13 amino acids. Trimming took 5 bases from V and 0 from J, leaving 10 bases between them. In nucleotides, the CDR3 is TGCAGCGTTCGGGCAGGGATGAACACTGAAGCTTTCTTT. Amino acid sequence: CSVRAGMNTEAFF.